This is a list of T cell receptor beta chains from one sample in a study of blood T cell repertoires in COVID-19. Method: immunoSEQ multiplex PCR; TCRdb's copy keeps in-frame clones and lacks some. This sample has 200,000 to 300,000 clones, with around 90% found just once. The specimen was peripheral blood. These receptors originate from a person aged 18-35 years with COVID-19, enrolled during active disease. Both conserved end residues are part of each CDR3. Each record gives: CDR3 protein, CDR3 DNA, V gene, clone size, D gene, J gene. The D gene is left open where the match is weak. Size is omitted from some rows. Given values are once, few, many or a class for expanded clones.

CDR3: CASSIDGTANYGYTF
DNA: TGTGCCAGTAGTATAGATGGGACAGCTAACTATGGCTACACCTTC
V: TRBV19
size: NA
D: TRBD1
J: TRBJ1-2

CDR3: CASSSLLWRNTEAFF
DNA: TGTGCCAGCAGCTCTTTACTATGGCGGAACACTGAAGCTTTCTTT
V: TRBV5-8
size: NA
D: NA
J: TRBJ1-1

CDR3: CAITLGGSADTQYF
DNA: TGTGCCATCACCCTGGGGGGGAGTGCCGATACGCAGTATTTT
V: TRBV10-3
size: NA
D: TRBD2
J: TRBJ2-3

CDR3: CASSDSSRTGELFF
DNA: TGTGCCAGCAGTGACTCATCTAGAACCGGGGAGCTGTTTTTT
V: TRBV25-1
size: NA
D: NA
J: TRBJ2-2

CDR3: CASSVERMNTGELFF
DNA: TGTGCCAGCAGCGTGGAGCGGATGAACACCGGGGAGCTGTTTTTT
V: TRBV9
size: NA
D: NA
J: TRBJ2-2

CDR3: CASSPIAGNYEQYF
DNA: TGTGCCAGCAGTCCAATAGCGGGAAACTACGAGCAGTACTTC
V: TRBV2
size: NA
D: TRBD2
J: TRBJ2-7

CDR3: CASGLGVAGMGKYEQFF
DNA: TGTGCTAGTGGTTTGGGAGTAGCGGGAATGGGAAAATATGAGCAGTTCTTC
V: TRBV12-5
size: once
D: TRBD2
J: TRBJ2-1

CDR3: CASSSGRGIWGQETQYF
DNA: TGTGCCAGCAGCTCAGGGAGGGGGATTTGGGGTCAAGAGACCCAGTACTTC
V: TRBV9
size: once
D: NA
J: TRBJ2-5

CDR3: CASTEPTGLDGYTF
DNA: TGTGCCAGTACCGAACCAACGGGTTTGGATGGCTACACCTTC
V: TRBV13
size: NA
D: NA
J: TRBJ1-2

CDR3: CASILRGAHGEQYF
DNA: TGTGCCAGCATATTACGGGGGGCGCATGGCGAGCAGTACTTC
V: TRBV28
size: NA
D: NA
J: TRBJ2-7

CDR3: CASRWTSFPTDTQYF
DNA: TGCGCCAGCAGGTGGACTAGCTTCCCCACAGATACGCAGTATTTT
V: TRBV5-1
size: NA
D: TRBD2
J: TRBJ2-3

CDR3: CASSLGLAAGQYF
DNA: TGTGCCAGCAGCTTAGGACTAGCGGCGGGACAGTACTTC
V: TRBV13
size: NA
D: TRBD2
J: TRBJ2-7

CDR3: CASSEGSQAWGGKNIQYF
DNA: TGTGCCAGCAGTGAAGGCTCCCAAGCATGGGGGGGGAAAAACATTCAGTACTTC
V: TRBV25-1
size: NA
D: TRBD2
J: TRBJ2-4

CDR3: CASSLTSEADTQYF
DNA: TGTGCCAGTAGCCTGACTAGCGAGGCAGATACGCAGTATTTT
V: TRBV19
size: NA
D: TRBD2
J: TRBJ2-3

CDR3: CASRGLFVRDRYPLGAFF
DNA: TGCGCCAGCAGAGGCCTTTTCGTGCGGGACAGGTACCCCTTGGGGGCTTTCTTT
V: TRBV4-1
size: NA
D: TRBD1
J: TRBJ1-1

CDR3: CASSPGQSYTGELFF
DNA: TGCGCCAGCAGCCCGGGACAGAGCTACACCGGGGAGCTGTTTTTT
V: TRBV5-1
size: NA
D: TRBD1
J: TRBJ2-2

CDR3: CASSATSLTGELFF
DNA: TGTGCCAGCAGCGCCACTAGCCTCACCGGGGAGCTGTTTTTT
V: TRBV9
size: once
D: NA
J: TRBJ2-2

CDR3: CSVGGNLAGGDEQFF
DNA: TGCAGCGTTGGAGGGAACCTAGCGGGAGGGGACGAGCAGTTCTTC
V: TRBV29-1
size: few
D: TRBD2
J: TRBJ2-1

CDR3: CASSPRLAGEQFF
DNA: TGTGCCAGCAGCCCGAGACTAGCTGGTGAGCAGTTCTTC
V: TRBV7-3
size: NA
D: TRBD2
J: TRBJ2-1

CDR3: CASSLGQLSYEQYF
DNA: TGTGCCAGCAGCTTGGGACAGCTTAGCTACGAGCAGTACTTC
V: TRBV5-4
size: NA
D: NA
J: TRBJ2-7

CDR3: CASRTKAAGELFF
DNA: TGCGCCAGCAGAACGAAGGCGGCCGGGGAGCTGTTTTTT
V: TRBV5-1
size: NA
D: NA
J: TRBJ2-2

CDR3: CAIFKQGATEAFF
DNA: TGTGCCATCTTTAAACAGGGGGCCACTGAAGCTTTCTTT
V: TRBV28
size: once
D: TRBD1
J: TRBJ1-1

CDR3: CASSFGLALAYEQYF
DNA: TGTGCCAGCAGTTTTGGACTAGCTCTGGCCTACGAGCAGTACTTC
V: TRBV28
size: NA
D: TRBD2
J: TRBJ2-7

CDR3: CASSKALRLAGGPRYEQYF
DNA: TGTGCCAGCAGCAAAGCGCTTAGGCTAGCGGGAGGGCCCCGCTACGAGCAGTACTTC
V: TRBV21-1
size: NA
D: NA
J: TRBJ2-7

CDR3: CASRKRGRDYGYTF
DNA: TGTGCCAGCAGAAAACGGGGGAGAGACTATGGCTACACCTTC
V: TRBV6-5
size: NA
D: NA
J: TRBJ1-2

CDR3: CASSVRGDADTQYF
DNA: TGTGCCAGCAGCGTCAGGGGGGACGCAGATACGCAGTATTTT
V: TRBV11-3
size: NA
D: NA
J: TRBJ2-3

CDR3: CASSGRAQETQYF
DNA: TGTGCCAGTAGTGGCAGGGCACAAGAGACCCAGTACTTC
V: TRBV19
size: NA
D: NA
J: TRBJ2-5